The entry below gives a single TCR beta chain sequence along with its context. Using immunoSEQ multiplex PCR, the repertoire was profiled, and TCRdb retains in-frame clones only, with some absent. Of over 150,000 clones detected, approximately 85% appear once; the ten largest clones hold 12%. This record belongs to a study of blood T cell repertoires in COVID-19. On the study more broadly: PBMCs, B-cell-depleted T cells, or T cells provided the cDNA or gDNA that made up the material.

Clinical histories supplied by participants themselves formed the basis of cohort assignment. There are 14 residues in the CDR3. Germline values: CDR1 SGHTA, CDR2 FQGTGA. The ends were cut back, 1 base at V and 10 bases at J, with 11 bases in the middle. Sequencing used PBMCs or T cells enriched from blood (not recorded which). This chain uses TRBV7-3 with TRBJ1-6; maybe TRBD1 (6 bases). The receptor was isolated from a man aged 40-49 years who had recovered from COVID-19. The CDR3 bases are TGTGCCAGCAGCTTAAGCGGGGGGCTGTCACCCCTCCACTTT. Protein: CASSLSGGLSPLHF.